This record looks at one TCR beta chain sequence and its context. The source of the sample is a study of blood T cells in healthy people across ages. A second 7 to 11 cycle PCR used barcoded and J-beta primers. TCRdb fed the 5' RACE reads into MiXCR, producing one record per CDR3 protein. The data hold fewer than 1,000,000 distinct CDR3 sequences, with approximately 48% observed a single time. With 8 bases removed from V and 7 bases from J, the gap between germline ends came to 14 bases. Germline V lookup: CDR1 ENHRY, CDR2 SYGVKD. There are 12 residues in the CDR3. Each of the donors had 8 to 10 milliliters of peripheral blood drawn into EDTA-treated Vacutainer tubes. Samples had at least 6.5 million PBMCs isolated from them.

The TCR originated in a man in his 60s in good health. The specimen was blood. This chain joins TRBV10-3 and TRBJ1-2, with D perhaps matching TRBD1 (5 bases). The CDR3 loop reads CAIAGGEGGYTF. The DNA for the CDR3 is TGTGCCATCGCGGGGGGAGAAGGTGGCTACACCTTC.